These 18 T cell receptor beta chains were all obtained from the same sample, sequenced in a study of shared clonotypes between healthy human individuals. CD45RO-negative cells were positively selected for CCR7, leaving out terminally differentiated effector memory CD45RA+ cells. The protocol was immunoSEQ multiplex PCR, while the TCRdb copy is restricted to in-frame clones and leaves out a portion. The top ten clones hold approximately 1.2% of a sample with just over 2,000,000 clones, approximately 94% of them seen once. Sequenced: naive CD8+ T cells sorted from blood. These receptors all stem from a man aged 18 to 30 in good health.

The chain combines TRBV27 with TRBJ2-7; D is perhaps TRBD2 (6 bases). Trimming took 5 bases from V and 7 from J, leaving 18 bases between them. The length of the CDR3 is 14 residues. Germline V gene data show CDR1 as MNHEY and CDR2 as SMNVEV (reference sequence). The CDR3 DNA sequence: TGTGCCAGCAGTCCCACCGGGACTCCCGATGAGCAGTACTTC. Residues: CASSPTGTPDEQYF.

The chain uses TRBV4-1 and TRBJ2-1; D uncertain. The CDR3 is 16 amino acids. Germline V gene sequence: CDR1 MGHRA, CDR2 YSYEKL. V was trimmed by 1 base and J by 0 bases, leaving 10 bases between them. CDR3 amino acids: CASSQVGLSSYNEQFF. The CDR3, as DNA: TGCGCCAGCAGCCAAGTCGGGTTGAGCTCCTACAATGAGCAGTTCTTC.

The CDR3 bases are TGTGCCAGTAAACCGGGACAGTCCTACGAGCAGTACTTC. Amino acid sequence: CASKPGQSYEQYF. This chain joins TRBV19 and TRBJ2-7; TRBD1 agrees at 7 bases. With 7 bases clipped from V and 1 base from J, the junction kept 4 bases outside the gene matches. The CDR3 spans 13 residues. CDR1 and CDR2 from the germline V gene are LNHDA and SQIVND (reference sequence).

The chain has TRBV7-2 and TRBJ1-2; TRBD1 might be the D (5 bases). V lost 5 bases, J lost 9 bases, and 13 bases lay in between. This CDR3 is 12 amino acids long. Per the germline V gene, CDR1 is SGHTA and CDR2 is FQGNSA. The CDR3 nucleotides read TGTGCCAGCAGCGATCGGGACCGTCGCTACACCTTC. Protein sequence: CASSDRDRRYTF. Full variable domain (rest looked up from reference TRBV7-2 and TRBJ1-2): GAGVSQSPSNKVTEKGKDVELRCDPISGHTALYWYRQSLGQGLEFLIYFQGNSAPDKSGLPSDRFSAERTGGSVSTLTIQRTQQEDSAVYLCASSDRDRRYTFGSGTRLTVV.

The chain recombines TRBV6-5 with TRBJ2-3; tentatively, D is TRBD1 (6 bases). Between the trimmed V and J ends, which lost 7 bases and 2 bases, there was a span of 10 bases. The CDR3 contains 13 residues. Germline lookup yields CDR1 MNHEY and CDR2 SVGAGI. The CDR3 loop is CASMGHNTDTQYF. The CDR3 nucleotides read TGTGCCAGCATGGGACATAACACAGATACGCAGTATTTT.

The table lists this clone with a count of one. The gene calls are TRBV5-6 and TRBJ2-7; D gene unclear. CDR1 is SGHDT, CDR2 YYEEEE, per germline. V was trimmed by 1 base and J by 5 bases, leaving 10 bases between them. The CDR3 runs to 13 residues. The CDR3 reads CASSLFSGDEQYF. CDR3 DNA: TGTGCCAGCAGCTTGTTTTCGGGCGACGAGCAGTACTTC.

This clone was seen once. The chain is built from TRBV4-3 and TRBJ1-5; no firm D call. CDR3 length: 15 amino acids. Germline V lookup: CDR1 LGHNA, CDR2 YSLEER. The V gene lost 0 bases and the J gene lost 4 bases, with 10 bases spanning the gap. The CDR3 DNA is TGCGCCAGCAGCCAAGATGGTGATGGTAATCAGCCCCAGCATTTT. It translates to CASSQDGDGNQPQHF.

The V and J genes are TRBV27 and TRBJ1-2; D remains ambiguous. The CDR3 has 18 amino acids. Per germline, CDR1 MNHEY and CDR2 SMNVEV (reference sequence). Trimming shortened V by 7 bases and J by 3 bases, and 27 bases separated the two germline ends. The CDR3, as DNA: TGTGCCAGCACCCTGACCCACTTTAGGTATCTTCTTTACTATGGCTACACCTTC. It codes for CASTLTHFRYLLYYGYTF.

The rearrangement links TRBV7-9 to TRBJ1-1; a possible D gene is TRBD1 (6 bases). The CDR3 runs 14 residues. Trimming took 4 bases from V and 0 from J, leaving 9 bases between them. Germline V lookup: CDR1 SEHNR, CDR2 FQNEAQ (reference sequence). CDR3: CASSSDSLNTEAFF. CDR3 in DNA: TGTGCCAGCAGCTCGGACAGTCTGAACACTGAAGCTTTCTTT.

This chain uses TRBV7-9 with TRBJ2-1; the D is unclear. Germline lookup yields CDR1 SEHNR and CDR2 FQNEAQ (reference sequence). The CDR3 is 14 residues long. The germline V and J ends were trimmed by 5 bases and 4 bases, with 12 bases remaining between them. The CDR3 DNA reads TGTGCCAGCAGCGTTTCGGGCGGTTACAATGAGCAGTTCTTC. Translating gives CASSVSGGYNEQFF.

The chain has TRBV10-3 and TRBJ1-1, with 8 bases identical to TRBD1. Germline assignment: CDR1 ENHRY and CDR2 SYGVKD. CDR3 length: 14 residues. Trimming cost V 7 bases and J 2 bases; bases outside gene matches: 6. Written as DNA, the CDR3 is TGTGCCATCATGGCCGACAGGGGCAACACTGAAGCTTTCTTT. Amino acid sequence: CAIMADRGNTEAFF.

This chain uses TRBV4-1 with TRBJ2-7; D not resolved. Germline-derived CDR1 and CDR2 are MGHRA and YSYEKL. V lost 0 bases and J lost 8, with 8 bases in between. The CDR3 consists of 12 residues. Here the CDR3 DNA reads TGCGCCAGCAGCCAAGACCCTTCGCAGCAGTACTTC. Protein: CASSQDPSQQYF.

V gene TRBV9 combines with J gene TRBJ2-3; D possibly corresponds to TRBD2 (6 bases). The CDR3 has 13 amino acids. CDR1 is SGDLS, CDR2 YYNGEE, per germline. With 4 bases removed from V and 6 bases from J, the gap between germline ends came to 12 bases. DNA of the CDR3: TGTGCCAGCAGCTCTCCGGGGGAGGATACGCAGTATTTT. Translating gives CASSSPGEDTQYF.

The V gene is TRBV5-6, the J gene TRBJ1-5; D not resolved. V dropped 0 bases and J dropped 3 bases, with 16 bases sitting between them. The CDR3 covers 17 residues. CDR1 and CDR2 (germline): SGHDT, YYEEEE. The chain's CDR3 is CASSLGLENLYNQPQHF. CDR3 nucleotide sequence: TGTGCCAGCAGCTTGGGACTGGAGAACCTCTACAATCAGCCCCAGCATTTT.

Of note for this clone: The same CDR3 arises from other DNA sequences in this sample as well. The rearrangement joins TRBV13 to TRBJ2-3; D gene unclear. This CDR3 comprises 13 residues. CDR1 is PRHDT, CDR2 FYEKMQ, per germline (reference sequence). Trimming took off 3 bases at V and 2 bases at J, with 6 bases between the two ends. The CDR3 DNA reads TGTGCCAGCAGCTTGTACCTCACAGATACGCAGTATTTT. Translating it yields CASSLYLTDTQYF.

The chain joins TRBV7-9 to TRBJ2-7; 10 nucleotides line up with TRBD1. Germline CDR1 SEHNR, CDR2 FQNEAQ (reference sequence). With V trimmed by 5 bases and J by 3 bases, 7 bases remained unmatched. This CDR3 spans 15 amino acids. CDR3 bases: TGTGCCAGCAGCCCAGGACAGGGGGTCCTCTACGAGCAGTACTTC. Its protein is CASSPGQGVLYEQYF.

As concerns this clone: The same CDR3 also results from other DNA sequences found in this sample. The chain carries TRBV7-9 and TRBJ2-7; D is uncertain. Germline CDR1 is SEHNR and CDR2 is FQNEAQ (reference sequence). The length of the CDR3 is 13 residues. The V end was cut by 0 bases, the J end by 3 bases, with 6 bases between. Written as DNA, the CDR3 is TGTGCCAGCAGCTTAGCTCCAGGCTACGAGCAGTACTTC. Protein: CASSLAPGYEQYF.

CDR3 in DNA: TGTGCCAGCAGCTTAGGATTCAGACAGGGGGCGCGAGATACGCAGTATTTT. This encodes CASSLGFRQGARDTQYF. The chain recombines TRBV7-6 with TRBJ2-3, with TRBD1 matching 10 bases. The germline gives CDR1 SGHVS, CDR2 FNYEAQ. Losses at the gene ends were 1 base for V and 5 bases for J; bases not matched to a gene: 9. The CDR3 loop spans 17 amino acids.